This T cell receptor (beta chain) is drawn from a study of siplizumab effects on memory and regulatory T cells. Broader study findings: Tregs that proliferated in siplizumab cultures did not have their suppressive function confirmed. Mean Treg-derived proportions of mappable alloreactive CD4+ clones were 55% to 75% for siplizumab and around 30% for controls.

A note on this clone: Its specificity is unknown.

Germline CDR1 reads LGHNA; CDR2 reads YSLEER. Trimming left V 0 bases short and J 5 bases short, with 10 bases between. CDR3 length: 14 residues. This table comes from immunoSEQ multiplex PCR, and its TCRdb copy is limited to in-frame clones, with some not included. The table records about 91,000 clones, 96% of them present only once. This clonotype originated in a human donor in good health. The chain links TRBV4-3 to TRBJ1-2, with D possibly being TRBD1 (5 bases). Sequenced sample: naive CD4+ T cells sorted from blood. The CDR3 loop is CASSQETAAYGYTF. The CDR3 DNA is TGCGCCAGCAGCCAAGAGACAGCCGCGTATGGCTACACCTTC.